The 11 T cell receptor beta chains below come from one sample, sequenced in a study of PD-L1 blockade in urothelial cancer. Measured with immunoSEQ multiplex PCR; TCRdb has only the in-frame clones, and not every one. The sample lists about 51,000 clones, more than 70% seen once, with roughly 20% in the top ten. Time point reported: pretreatment peripheral blood. The specimen comprised PBMCs, sampled around atezolizumab (anti-PD-L1) treatment. These receptor sequences come from a man aged 60 to 69 with urothelial cancer.

The chain uses TRBV2 and TRBJ2-7; D might be TRBD2 (5 bases). CDR3 length: 15 residues. The germline V and J ends were trimmed by 6 bases and 3 bases, with 18 bases remaining between them. The germline V gene has CDR1 SNHLY and CDR2 FYNNEI. This CDR3 reads CASRGPFEGLYEQYF. The CDR3, as DNA: TGTGCCAGCAGAGGACCGTTCGAGGGCCTCTACGAGCAGTACTTC.

The chain recombines TRBV5-1 with TRBJ1-2; D is unresolved. Germline CDR1 SGHRS, CDR2 YFSETQ. CDR3 size: 15 residues. Trimming shortened V by 4 bases and J by 4 bases, and 17 bases separated the two germline ends. This chain's CDR3 is CASSPDPGFIYGYTF. CDR3 DNA: TGCGCCAGCAGCCCGGACCCGGGATTCATCTATGGCTACACCTTC. The complete variable domain, with remaining parts taken from reference TRBV5-1 and TRBJ1-2, reads KAGVTQTPRYLIKTRGQQVTLSCSPISGHRSVSWYQQTPGQGLQFLFEYFSETQRNKGNFPGRFSGRQFSNSRSEMNVSTLELGDSALYLCASSPDPGFIYGYTFGSGTRLTVV.

The chain joins TRBV6-6 to TRBJ2-5, with D maybe TRBD2 (6 bases). Per the germline V gene, CDR1 is MNHNY and CDR2 is SVGAGI (reference sequence). V was shortened by 6 bases and J by 5 bases, with 19 bases between the two germline ends. The CDR3 has 15 residues. The CDR3 region is CASRGGAGLVETQYF. CDR3 nucleotide sequence: TGTGCCAGCAGGGGAGGAGCGGGTTTGGTGGAGACCCAGTACTTC.

V usage is TRBV15 and J usage is TRBJ1-2, with D hard to call. Germline V lookup: CDR1 LNHNV, CDR2 YYDKDF (reference sequence). The CDR3 loop spans 13 amino acids. V lost 4 bases and J lost 6, with 12 bases in between. The CDR3 reads CATSMGRIDGYTF. CDR3 coding DNA: TGTGCCACCAGCATGGGCCGTATTGATGGCTACACCTTC.

This chain links TRBV19 with TRBJ1-1; TRBD1 aligns across 10 bases. Trimming at V came to 8 bases and at J to 2 bases, leaving 5 bases not matched to a gene. The CDR3 spans 14 residues. The germline CDR1 and CDR2 sequences are LNHDA and SQIVND (reference sequence). The CDR3 DNA is TGTGCCAGTGGGGGACAGGGGATAAACACTGAAGCTTTCTTT. Encoded protein: CASGGQGINTEAFF.

The chain carries TRBV5-4 and TRBJ2-6; 12 bases fit TRBD2. Per the germline V gene, CDR1 is SGHNT and CDR2 is YYREEE (reference sequence). J was trimmed by 0 bases and V by 4 bases; bases with no gene match: 8. The CDR3 length is 19 residues. CDR3 sequence (DNA): TGTGCCAGCAGCCAGGGACTAGCGGGCCTCGGCTCTGGGGCCAACGTCCTGACTTTC. Protein: CASSQGLAGLGSGANVLTF.

This clone was recorded a few times. The chain links TRBV5-1 to TRBJ2-5; 8 bases match TRBD2. The J segment lost 5 bases and the V segment lost 4 bases, leaving 10 bases of the junction unmatched. CDR3 size: 15 residues. Germline assignment: CDR1 SGHRS and CDR2 YFSETQ. The CDR3 DNA reads TGCGCCAGCAGCGGAGGCGGGGGGACCCAGGAGACCCAGTACTTC. This encodes CASSGGGGTQETQYF.

This chain uses TRBV6-6 with TRBJ2-1; 15 bases fit TRBD2. CDR3 size: 15 residues. CDR1 is MNHNY and CDR2 is SVGAGI in the germline V gene (reference sequence). The junction had 2 bases not matched to a gene; V was cut back by 4 bases and J by 7 bases. The DNA for the CDR3 is TGTGCCAGCAGTTCCGGGACTAGCGGGGGGAATGAGCAGTTCTTC. It is translated as CASSSGTSGGNEQFF.

J is TRBJ1-1 and V is TRBV6-5; 8 nucleotides align to TRBD1. Per germline, CDR1 MNHEY and CDR2 SVGAGI. This CDR3 has 14 amino acids. The V gene end was trimmed by 4 bases and the J gene end by 4 bases; junction bases not matched to a gene: 5. The CDR3 region has the DNA TGTGCCAGCAGTTTACTTACAGGGGGCACTGAAGCTTTCTTT. Encoded protein: CASSLLTGGTEAFF.

The genes are TRBV5-1 and TRBJ2-1; 8 nucleotides agree with TRBD2. The CDR3 is 12 amino acids. Germline-derived CDR1 and CDR2 are SGHRS and YFSETQ. V lost 5 bases, J lost 7 bases, and 2 bases stayed unmatched. The CDR3 nucleotides are TGCGCCAGCAGACGGGAGGGGAATGAGCAGTTCTTC. Translating it yields CASRREGNEQFF.

This clone was counted between two and nine times. CDR3 DNA sequence: TGTGCCAGCAGCTTGGCCGGGACTAGATCCTACGAGCAGTACTTC. Protein: CASSLAGTRSYEQYF. The chain joins TRBV11-2 to TRBJ2-7; 8 bases map to TRBD2. J lost 1 base, V lost 3 bases, and 5 bases had no gene match. CDR3 length: 15 residues. Germline-derived CDR1 and CDR2 are SGHAT and FQNNGV.